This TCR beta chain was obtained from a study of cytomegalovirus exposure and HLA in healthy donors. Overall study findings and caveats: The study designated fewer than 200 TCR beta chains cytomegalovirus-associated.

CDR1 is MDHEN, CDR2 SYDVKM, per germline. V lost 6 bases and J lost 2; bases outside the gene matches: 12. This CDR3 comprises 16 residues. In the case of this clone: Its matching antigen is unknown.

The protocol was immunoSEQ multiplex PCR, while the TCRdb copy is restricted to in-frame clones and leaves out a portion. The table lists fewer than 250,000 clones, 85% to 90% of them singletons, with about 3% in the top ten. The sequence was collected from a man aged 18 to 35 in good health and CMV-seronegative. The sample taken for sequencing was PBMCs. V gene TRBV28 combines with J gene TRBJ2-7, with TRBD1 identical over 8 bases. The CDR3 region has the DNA TGTGCCAGCAGCCCAACCGGACAGGGAGGCCCCTACGAGCAGTACTTC. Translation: CASSPTGQGGPYEQYF.